This T cell receptor beta chain was identified during a study of PD-1 blockade in classical Hodgkin lymphoma. Study background: Once every 2 weeks, patients received intravenous nivolumab at 3 mg/kg. Findings of the study overall: Exclusion removed patients who began nivolumab under 1 year after ASCT. By cycle point C4D1, TCR diversity had risen significantly in CD4+ cells (but not CD8+ cells).

Repertoires were generated with immunoSEQ multiplex PCR, while TCRdb's copy carries only in-frame clones and drops some. This sample has roughly 150,000 clones, with around 73% found just once. Every patient had relapsed following autologous stem cell transplantation, and cohorts differed in brentuximab vedotin exposure. Classifying best responses yielded complete response, partial response or progressive disease. As to this clone: Its target is unknown.

Trimming shortened V by 6 bases and J by 6 bases, and 6 bases separated the two germline ends. Germline CDR1 and CDR2: SNHLY and FYNNEI. The CDR3 runs 12 residues. This specimen consisted of peripheral blood mononuclear cells (PBMCs), obtained before the second cycle of nivolumab. The chain links TRBV2 to TRBJ1-6; no clear D gene. The receptor comes from a human donor with classical Hodgkin lymphoma. CDR3: CASSRRNSPLHF. CDR3 DNA sequence: TGTGCCAGCAGCAGGCGTAATTCACCCCTCCACTTT.